There are a few counts of the clone carrying this T cell receptor beta chain. Its antigen is undetermined. 5'RACE with constant-segment primers built TCRalpha and TCRbeta cDNA libraries with UMIs. TCRdb used MiXCR to reprocess the 5' RACE reads, holding one entry per CDR3 protein. The table has 200,000 or so distinct CDR3 sequences, about 17% seen once. Trimming left V 6 bases short and J 5 bases short, with 13 bases between. The CDR3 runs 13 residues. The germline V gene encodes CDR1 SNHLY and CDR2 FYNNEI. This record belongs to a study of T-cell memory formation after mild COVID-19. Whole-study findings and limits: Contracting clones, day 15 to 85, had balanced CD4/CD8, and later expanders favored CD4+.

This sequence originates from an adult woman who had mild COVID-19 (a few samples of this study predate the infection). Cell type and time point are not known. V and J are TRBV2 and TRBJ2-5; tentatively, D is TRBD1 (6 bases). The sample comprised PBMCs or a T cell subset sorted from them (not recorded which). The CDR3 protein is CASRTGLTETQYF. CDR3 coding DNA: TGTGCCAGCAGGACAGGCCTAACGGAGACCCAGTACTTC.